What follows are 13 T cell receptor beta chains derived from one specimen sequenced in a study of spatial heterogeneity in lung cancer. Using its own MiXCR run on the 5' RACE reads, TCRdb lists one record per CDR3 protein. The sample gives tens of thousands of distinct CDR3 sequences, about 6.8% of which show up once; around two fifths is in the top ten. The time point here: sample taken at primary tumor resection. The material was PBMCs, obtained at surgery. These receptors originate from a female donor with early-stage non-small cell lung cancer.

V gene TRBV30 combines with J gene TRBJ2-5; weak D call: TRBD2 (6 bases). The CDR3 has 13 amino acids. Trimming pared 1 base from V and 2 bases from J, leaving 8 bases between. Germline V gene lookup returns CDR1 GTSNPN and CDR2 SVGIG (reference sequence). CDR3 nucleotides: TGTGCCTGGAGTGGTAGCGGACAAGAGACCCAGTACTTC. Translation gives CAWSGSGQETQYF.

V gene TRBV6-1 combines with J gene TRBJ2-2; D perhaps matches TRBD1 (5 bases). CDR3 length equals 15 residues. The V gene's germline CDR1 is MNHNS and CDR2 SASEGT. V was trimmed by 6 bases and J by 4 bases, leaving 15 bases between them. CDR3 in amino acids: CASSPITGATGELFF. In nucleotides, the CDR3 is TGTGCCAGCAGCCCGATAACTGGGGCCACCGGGGAGCTGTTTTTT.

Many counts were recorded for this clonotype. The chain has TRBV11-2 and TRBJ2-1, with TRBD2 matching over 12 bases. Germline CDR1 is SGHAT and CDR2 is FQNNGV. The CDR3 spans 15 residues. Trimming at V came to 5 bases and at J to 6 bases, leaving 5 bases not matched to a gene. The chain's CDR3 is CASSALAGGRNEQFF. DNA for the CDR3: TGTGCCAGCAGCGCACTAGCGGGGGGCCGCAATGAGCAGTTCTTC.

This chain links TRBV5-1 with TRBJ1-4; 7 bases are a match to TRBD1. The CDR3 runs 14 residues. Trimming removed 4 bases from V and 8 bases from J; junction bases left unmatched: 8. Germline values: CDR1 SGHRS, CDR2 YFSETQ. The DNA for the CDR3 is TGCGCCAGCAGCCCGACAGGGATGGGCGAAAAACTGTTTTTT. This gives the protein CASSPTGMGEKLFF.

The rearrangement links TRBV6-1 to TRBJ2-3; 13 nucleotides line up with TRBD2. The CDR3 is 16 amino acids. Germline-derived CDR1 and CDR2 are MNHNS and SASEGT. The V gene end was trimmed by 3 bases and the J gene end by 1 base; junction bases not matched to a gene: 1. The CDR3 region is CASSDGLAGGTDTQYF. CDR3 sequence (DNA): TGTGCCAGCAGTGACGGACTAGCGGGGGGCACAGATACGCAGTATTTT.

Ten or more counts support this clonotype. The chain links TRBV15 to TRBJ2-7; TRBD2 is a possible D gene (5 bases). CDR1 and CDR2 (germline): LNHNV, YYDKDF (reference sequence). With 0 bases removed from V and 2 bases from J, the gap between germline ends came to 17 bases. The CDR3 is made up of 17 amino acids. Here the CDR3 DNA reads TGTGCCACCAGCAGAGATCTTGGGTCCAAGAGGGCCTACGAGCAGTACTTC. Encoded protein: CATSRDLGSKRAYEQYF. The full variable domain, in which reference TRBV15 and TRBJ2-7 provide the parts outside the CDR3, is DAMVIQNPRYQVTQFGKPVTLSCSQTLNHNVMYWYQQKSSQAPKLLFHYYDKDFNNEADTPDNFQSRRPNTSFCFLDIRSPGLGDTAMYLCATSRDLGSKRAYEQYFGPGTRLTVT.

This clonotype was found many times. V is TRBV18 and J is TRBJ1-5; possible D gene TRBD1, 5 bases. CDR1 and CDR2 from the germline V gene are KGHSH and LQKENI. This CDR3 has 14 amino acids. Between the trimmed V and J ends, which lost 6 bases and 0 bases, there was a span of 9 bases. For the CDR3, the DNA is TGTGCCAGCTCGACAGAAAATAGCAATCAGCCCCAGCATTTT. It yields the protein CASSTENSNQPQHF.

The sample holds many counts of this clonotype. This chain links TRBV11-2 with TRBJ2-1; 13 nucleotides agree with TRBD2. The length of the CDR3 is 16 residues. The germline V gene has CDR1 SGHAT and CDR2 FQNNGV. V shed 6 bases and J 4 bases; nucleotides not matched to a gene: 6. For the CDR3, the DNA is TGTGCCAGCAGTTCACTAGCGGGGGGGCTTTACAATGAGCAGTTCTTC. Translating it yields CASSSLAGGLYNEQFF.

A few counts support this clonotype. V and J are TRBV4-1 and TRBJ2-3, with D possibly called TRBD1 or TRBD2 (5 bases each). Looked up from germline, CDR1 is MGHRA and CDR2 is YSYEKL. Trimming left V 11 bases short and J 11 bases short, with 26 bases between. The CDR3 is 14 amino acids. In DNA form, the CDR3 reads TGCGCCCAGACTGGGTGGGGGAGACGACTGGGGCAGTATTTT. This sequence encodes CAQTGWGRRLGQYF.

This clonotype turned up a few times. The chain joins TRBV19 to TRBJ2-3; 12 bases are shared with TRBD2. With 5 bases clipped from V and 0 bases from J, the junction kept 3 bases outside the gene matches. Germline-derived CDR1 and CDR2 are LNHDA and SQIVND (reference sequence). The CDR3 consists of 16 residues. The CDR3 protein is CASSSGLAGSTDTQYF. In DNA form, the CDR3 reads TGTGCCAGTAGTTCGGGACTAGCGGGTAGCACAGATACGCAGTATTTT.

The sample holds many counts of this clonotype. V usage is TRBV3-1 and J usage is TRBJ2-3; 8 bases map to TRBD2. Trimming cost V 0 bases and J 2 bases; bases outside gene matches: 4. The CDR3 extends over 16 amino acids. The V gene's germline CDR1 is LGHDT and CDR2 YNNKEL (reference sequence). CDR3 coding DNA: TGTGCCAGCAGCCAAGATCGAGCGGGGGACACAGATACGCAGTATTTT. Its protein is CASSQDRAGDTDTQYF.

This clonotype was counted ten times or more. The J gene is TRBJ1-5, the V gene TRBV30; 8 positions agree with TRBD1. V was clipped by 3 bases and J by 2 bases; unmatched bases: 3. There are 14 residues in the CDR3. Germline CDR1 reads GTSNPN; CDR2 reads SVGIG (reference sequence). The CDR3 nucleotides read TGTGCCTGGAGCGCAGGGGGCCGCAATCAGCCCCAGCATTTT. Amino acid sequence: CAWSAGGRNQPQHF.

This clonotype was seen many times. The rearrangement links TRBV5-6 to TRBJ2-3, with D perhaps matching TRBD2 (6 bases). The CDR3 contains 17 residues. V lost 1 base and J 4 bases, leaving 19 bases between the germline ends. CDR1 SGHDT and CDR2 YYEEEE come from the germline V gene. The CDR3 loop reads CASSLPRSDERADTQYF. In nucleotides, the CDR3 is TGTGCCAGCAGCTTGCCCAGATCCGACGAGCGGGCAGATACGCAGTATTTT.